These T cell receptor beta chains were read from a single sample in a study of control samples from healthy donors and cancer patients. Using immunoSEQ multiplex PCR, the repertoire was profiled, and TCRdb retains in-frame clones only, with some absent. The data hold tens of thousands of clones, with roughly 93% observed a single time. Sequenced material: blood. The receptors derive from a woman younger than 45 in good health. CDR3s include the opening cysteine and the closing phenylalanine or tryptophan. D genes are given only for firm matches. Rows give clone size only sometimes, using once, few, many, or a class for an expanded clone.

d_call	clone_size	v_call	j_call	cdr3_aa	cdr3_nt
TRBD1	.	TRBV6-5	TRBJ1-2	CASSETGGAGYTF	TGTGCCAGCAGCGAGACAGGGGGCGCGGGCTACACCTTC
.	.	TRBV25-1	TRBJ1-6	CASSELESYNSPLHF	TGTGCCAGCAGTGAATTGGAGTCCTATAATTCACCCCTCCACTTT
.	.	TRBV7-9	TRBJ1-5	CASSFGRDGLNQPQHF	TGTGCCAGCAGCTTCGGACGGGACGGCTTAAATCAGCCCCAGCATTTT
.	once	TRBV12-5	TRBJ1-3	CASGLVRGVTSSGNTIYF	TGTGCTAGTGGTTTGGTACGGGGGGTAACGAGCTCTGGAAACACCATATATTTT
TRBD1	.	TRBV7-9	TRBJ2-1	CASSLGRQGRRISEQFF	TGTGCCAGCAGCTTAGGCCGACAGGGAAGAAGGATCAGTGAGCAGTTCTTC
.	.	TRBV5-5	TRBJ1-3	CARERLVGSLGNTIYF	TGTGCCAGGGAGAGACTGGTAGGCTCTCTTGGAAACACCATATATTTT
.	.	TRBV7-3	TRBJ2-2	CASSAGLFANTGELFF	TGTGCCAGCAGCGCCGGACTGTTCGCGAACACCGGGGAGCTGTTTTTT
.	.	TRBV5-5	TRBJ2-5	CASSMRLGETQYF	TGTGCCAGCAGCATGCGCTTGGGGGAGACCCAGTACTTC
.	once	TRBV5-6	TRBJ2-5	CASSLARLGPGETQYF	TGTGCCAGCAGCTTGGCCCGACTGGGGCCGGGAGAGACCCAGTACTTC
.	.	TRBV28	TRBJ1-5	CASVPGAPGGQPQHF	TGTGCCAGCGTACCCGGGGCCCCCGGCGGTCAGCCCCAGCATTTT
TRBD1	.	TRBV11-3	TRBJ1-1	CASRAGGTEAFF	TGTGCCAGCAGGGCAGGGGGCACTGAAGCTTTCTTT
.	.	TRBV7-9	TRBJ2-5	CASSLVEETQYF	TGTGCCAGCAGCTTAGTCGAAGAGACCCAGTACTTC
.	.	TRBV11-2	TRBJ1-2	CASSLAQTNYGYTF	TGTGCCAGCAGCTTAGCCCAGACTAACTATGGCTACACCTTC
.	.	TRBV5-1	TRBJ1-2	CASSLTGMDGYTF	TGCGCCAGCAGCTTGACAGGGATGGACGGCTACACCTTC
TRBD2	.	TRBV7-3	TRBJ2-2	CASSLRTSGAGDYTGELFF	TGTGCCAGCAGCCTTCGGACTAGCGGGGCTGGGGACTACACCGGGGAGCTGTTTTTT
TRBD2	.	TRBV7-3	TRBJ2-1	CASSSTAGGPRGEQFF	TGTGCCAGCAGCTCGACAGCGGGGGGGCCACGGGGTGAGCAGTTCTTC
TRBD1	.	TRBV19	TRBJ1-2	CASSRDRDYGYTF	TGTGCCAGTAGTCGGGACAGGGACTATGGCTACACCTTC
TRBD1	.	TRBV9	TRBJ2-4	CASSIIDREENIQYF	TGTGCCAGCAGCATTATAGACAGGGAAGAAAACATTCAGTACTTC
.	once	TRBV18	TRBJ1-1	CASSQETVNTEAFF	TGTGCCAGCTCACAGGAAACAGTGAACACTGAAGCTTTCTTT
TRBD1	.	TRBV3-1/TRBV3-2	TRBJ1-2	CASSQVDLDRVHGYTF	TGTGCCAGCAGCCAGGTTGACCTCGACAGGGTACATGGCTACACCTTC
.	.	TRBV6-5	TRBJ1-6	CASSLGPNSPLHF	TGTGCCAGCAGTTTGGGTCCCAATTCACCCCTCCACTTT
.	.	TRBV28	TRBJ2-2	CASTSETGANTGELFF	TGTGCCAGCACAAGCGAGACAGGCGCAAACACCGGGGAGCTGTTTTTT
.	.	TRBV20-1	TRBJ1-2	CSATRPAETF	TGCAGTGCTACTCGACCCGCTGAGACCTTC
.	.	TRBV28	TRBJ1-1	CCASSPYSSEAFF	.
TRBD1	.	TRBV28	TRBJ1-2	CASSWGQNYGYTF	TGTGCCAGCAGCTGGGGACAGAACTATGGCTACACCTTC